Reported below is one TCR beta chain. What it recognizes is unknown. Profiling relied on immunoSEQ multiplex PCR, and the TCRdb table lists in-frame clones only, not all of them. The sample shows about 120,000 clones, roughly 90% of them seen only once. V lost 1 base and J 8 bases, leaving 11 bases between the germline ends. The CDR3 length is 13 residues. Germline CDR1 and CDR2: SGHAT and FQNNGV. These data are taken from a study of T cell responses to AZD1222 COVID-19 vaccine. Study-wide findings and caveats: Researchers took repertoire samples only after the peak T cell response had come. Dominant at 160-218 and 743-854, vaccine-associated CD4 TCRs also spanned spike. Only a handful of AZD1222 recipients, several in all, had baseline seropositivity. With two AZD1222 doses given, Spike-specific TCR breadth and depth both rose.

The source was peripheral blood, collected on day 0 of AZD1222 vaccination. The source is an adult in good health. This rearrangement joins TRBV11-2 to TRBJ1-2; weak D call: TRBD1 (5 bases). The CDR3 bases are TGTGCCAGCAGCTTAGTGTGGGGGAAGGGCTACACCTTC. Amino acid sequence: CASSLVWGKGYTF.